These 32 T cell receptor beta chains came from one sample sequenced in a study of shared clonotypes between healthy human individuals. The data were produced by immunoSEQ multiplex PCR, yet TCRdb's version contains in-frame clones alone and is incomplete. This table holds roughly 410,000 clones, about 96% found once. The specimen was memory CD8+ T cells sorted from blood. Subset of the sample: CD45RO+ cells pooled with CCR7-negative TemRA cells. The source of these receptors is a man younger than 45 in good health.

This clone was picked up one time. The same CDR3 can be traced to other DNA sequences in this sample. V gene TRBV5-1 combines with J gene TRBJ2-7; no clear D. Germline CDR1 and CDR2: SGHRS and YFSETQ. Trimming took off 2 bases at V and 3 bases at J, with 6 bases between the two ends. The CDR3 has 12 residues. CDR3 region: CASSFNSYEQYF. CDR3 in DNA: TGCGCCAGCAGCTTTAACAGCTACGAGCAGTACTTC.

This rearrangement joins TRBV27 to TRBJ2-1; the match to TRBD2 covers 10 bases. CDR1 is MNHEY, CDR2 SMNVEV, per germline (reference sequence). The CDR3 extends over 13 amino acids. Trimming removed 4 bases from V and 10 bases from J; junction bases left unmatched: 4. The CDR3 sequence is CASSSLSGREQFF. In nucleotides, the CDR3 is TGTGCCAGCAGTTCGCTTAGCGGGAGGGAGCAGTTCTTC.

The chain links TRBV6-5 to TRBJ1-1; TRBD1 matches 8 bases. The CDR3 is 13 residues long. V trimming: 9 bases; J trimming: 4 bases; junction bases outside the gene matches: 7. Germline V CDR1 and CDR2: MNHEY, SVGAGI. CDR3 nucleotides: TGTGCCAGTCCCCAGGGGGCGGGCACTGAAGCTTTCTTT. It codes for CASPQGAGTEAFF.

The V and J genes are TRBV4-2 and TRBJ2-7; TRBD2 agrees at 7 bases. The CDR3 loop spans 19 amino acids. Germline CDR1 LGHNA, CDR2 YNFKEQ. V was clipped by 2 bases and J by 5 bases; unmatched bases: 21. CDR3 nucleotides: TGTGCCAGCAGCCAAAGAACGGGCTTGTCGGGGGAGGGAATCAACGAGCAGTACTTC. As protein: CASSQRTGLSGEGINEQYF.

CDR3: CASSIDGTDTQYF. In DNA, the CDR3 is TGTGCCAGTAGTATAGATGGCACAGATACGCAGTATTTT. The rearrangement uses TRBV19 and TRBJ2-3; no definite D call. With 0 bases removed from V and 1 base from J, the gap between germline ends came to 2 bases. Per the germline V gene, CDR1 is LNHDA and CDR2 is SQIVND (reference sequence). The CDR3 consists of 13 residues. Full variable domain (rest looked up from reference TRBV19 and TRBJ2-3): DGGITQSPKYLFRKEGQNVTLSCEQNLNHDAMYWYRQDPGQGLRLIYYSQIVNDFQKGDIAEGYSVSREKKESFPLTVTSAQKNPTAFYLCASSIDGTDTQYFGPGTRLTVL.

The V call is TRBV19, the J call TRBJ2-1; D may be TRBD2 (5 bases). CDR1 and CDR2 (germline): LNHDA, SQIVND (reference sequence). This CDR3 is 15 amino acids long. Trimming left V 4 bases short and J 5 bases short, with 15 bases between. Here the CDR3 reads CASSTIAIVDNEQFF. As DNA, the CDR3 is TGTGCCAGTAGTACCATAGCGATAGTGGACAATGAGCAGTTCTTC.

This chain joins TRBV5-4 and TRBJ2-7, with D tentatively TRBD1 or TRBD2 (5 bases each). The CDR3 runs to 14 residues. The ends were cut back, 2 bases at V and 0 bases at J, with 9 bases in the middle. The germline gives CDR1 SGHNT, CDR2 YYREEE (reference sequence). In DNA, the CDR3 is TGTGCCAGCAGCTTCCGGGACGTCTCCTACGAGCAGTACTTC. Translating it yields CASSFRDVSYEQYF.

This clone has a single count. This sequence joins TRBV30 and TRBJ2-2; maybe TRBD2 (5 bases). The CDR3 contains 15 residues. Germline CDR1 is GTSNPN and CDR2 is SVGIG (reference sequence). V lost 0 bases and J lost 7, with 15 bases in between. The CDR3 coding sequence is TGTGCCTGGAGTGTCGAGCGGAGGTTGGGCGGGGAGCTGTTTTTT. It is translated as CAWSVERRLGGELFF.

This chain links TRBV28 with TRBJ1-5; D is undetermined. Germline CDR1 MDHEN, CDR2 SYDVKM. With 1 base removed from V and 1 base from J, the gap between germline ends came to 11 bases. This CDR3 is 16 amino acids long. CDR3 loop: CASSLLWAKSNQPQHF. As DNA, the CDR3 is TGTGCCAGCAGTTTATTGTGGGCAAAGAGCAATCAGCCCCAGCATTTT.

In its sample, this clone was seen once. The chain has TRBV2 and TRBJ2-7; TRBD1 agrees at 7 bases. Trimming at V came to 8 bases and at J to 4 bases, leaving 5 bases not matched to a gene. There are 12 residues in the CDR3. CDR1 is SNHLY and CDR2 is FYNNEI in the germline V gene. The CDR3 DNA reads TGTGCCAGCCAAAAACAGGGGTACGAGCAGTACTTC. Its translation is CASQKQGYEQYF.

The V call is TRBV28, the J call TRBJ2-5, with D maybe TRBD2 (6 bases). V lost 2 bases and J lost 5, with 15 bases in between. This CDR3 comprises 15 residues. In germline, CDR1 is MDHEN, CDR2 SYDVKM. CDR3 coding DNA: TGTGCCAGCAGTTTAGGGCTCGATCGGGGGGAGACCCAGTACTTC. Protein sequence: CASSLGLDRGETQYF.

The gene calls are TRBV2 and TRBJ2-1; 13 bases agree with TRBD2. Germline values: CDR1 SNHLY, CDR2 FYNNEI. The J segment lost 3 bases and the V segment lost 6 bases, leaving 11 bases of the junction unmatched. This CDR3 has 18 residues. The CDR3 bases are TGTGCCAGCAGCTCCGGGACTAGCGGGACGACCTTCTACAATGAGCAGTTCTTC. It translates to CASSSGTSGTTFYNEQFF.

This chain connects TRBV4-1 to TRBJ2-5, with D unresolved. CDR3 length: 14 amino acids. V was cut by 1 base and J by 5 bases, with 11 bases left in between. The germline V gene encodes CDR1 MGHRA and CDR2 YSYEKL. CDR3 nucleotides: TGCGCCAGCAGCCAAGTAGCCCTCGGGGAGACCCAGTACTTC. This encodes CASSQVALGETQYF.

This clone has a single count. J is TRBJ2-5 and V is TRBV27; perhaps TRBD1 as D (5 bases). With 8 bases removed from V and 4 bases from J, the gap between germline ends came to 11 bases. Germline CDR1 reads MNHEY; CDR2 reads SMNVEV (reference sequence). The CDR3 contains 12 residues. CDR3 in DNA: TGTGCCAGCGGGGCTAGAGGAGAGACCCAGTACTTC. This gives the protein CASGARGETQYF.

For this clone: Distinct nucleotide sequences in the sample also encode this CDR3. The rearrangement uses TRBV5-1 and TRBJ2-2; D is undetermined. The germline gives CDR1 SGHRS, CDR2 YFSETQ. The CDR3 extends over 11 amino acids. V was shortened by 5 bases and J by 3 bases, with 2 bases between the two germline ends. CDR3 DNA sequence: TGCGCCAGCAGGTACACCGGGGAGCTGTTTTTT. It encodes CASRYTGELFF.

The rearrangement joins TRBV2 to TRBJ1-5; D is unresolved. The ends were cut back, 4 bases at V and 4 bases at J, with 5 bases in the middle. The CDR3 loop spans 12 amino acids. Germline V CDR1 and CDR2: SNHLY, FYNNEI. The CDR3 sequence is CASSGANQPQHF. In nucleotides, the CDR3 is TGTGCCAGCAGTGGGGCAAATCAGCCCCAGCATTTT.

The chain couples TRBV2 to TRBJ1-5; no clear D gene. Between the trimmed V and J ends, which lost 1 base and 2 bases, there was a span of 15 bases. The length of the CDR3 is 17 residues. CDR1 is SNHLY, CDR2 FYNNEI, per germline. Here the CDR3 reads CASSEGDTIWGNQPQHF. The DNA of the CDR3 is TGTGCCAGCAGTGAAGGCGACACCATTTGGGGCAATCAGCCCCAGCATTTT.

The chain employs TRBV5-1 and TRBJ1-1; TRBD1 matches at 8 bases. CDR1 SGHRS and CDR2 YFSETQ come from the germline V gene. The CDR3 is 16 residues long. Trimming at V came to 1 base and at J to 1 base, leaving 6 bases not matched to a gene. In nucleotides, the CDR3 is TGCGCCAGCAGCTTGATCAGGGGGCGAGGGAACACTGAAGCTTTCTTT. The encoded protein is CASSLIRGRGNTEAFF. The complete variable domain, with remaining parts taken from reference TRBV5-1 and TRBJ1-1, reads KAGVTQTPRYLIKTRGQQVTLSCSPISGHRSVSWYQQTPGQGLQFLFEYFSETQRNKGNFPGRFSGRQFSNSRSEMNVSTLELGDSALYLCASSLIRGRGNTEAFFGQGTRLTVV.

This chain links TRBV28 with TRBJ2-2; 9 positions match TRBD1. Germline CDR1 MDHEN, CDR2 SYDVKM. The trim removed 2 bases at V and 4 bases at J, leaving 2 bases unmatched. The CDR3 has 15 amino acids. CDR3 DNA: TGTGCCAGCAGTTTACGGGACAGGGCCACCGGGGAGCTGTTTTTT. Translated, it gives CASSLRDRATGELFF.

The chain couples TRBV7-2 to TRBJ2-2, with D possibly TRBD2 on 6 matching bases. CDR3 size: 17 residues. Per the germline V gene, CDR1 is SGHTA and CDR2 is FQGNSA. The V end was cut by 0 bases, the J end by 4 bases, with 15 bases between. For the CDR3, the DNA is TGTGCCAGCAGCTTAGCTGGGGGGAGACGGGTCACCGGGGAGCTGTTTTTT. Its translation: CASSLAGGRRVTGELFF. The full variable domain, its missing parts supplied by reference TRBV7-2 and TRBJ2-2, is GAGVSQSPSNKVTEKGKDVELRCDPISGHTALYWYRQSLGQGLEFLIYFQGNSAPDKSGLPSDRFSAERTGGSVSTLTIQRTQQEDSAVYLCASSLAGGRRVTGELFFGEGSRLTVL.

The chain carries TRBV28 and TRBJ1-5, with D unclear. Trimming shortened V by 1 base and J by 5 bases, and 9 bases separated the two germline ends. CDR3 length: 14 residues. Germline V gene sequence: CDR1 MDHEN, CDR2 SYDVKM. This CDR3 is CASSLFGRDQPQHF. The CDR3 DNA reads TGTGCCAGCAGTTTATTTGGCCGGGATCAGCCCCAGCATTTT.

V is TRBV28 and J is TRBJ1-4; D might be TRBD1 (6 bases). The CDR3 sequence is 14 residues long. Germline V gene lookup returns CDR1 MDHEN and CDR2 SYDVKM. The ends were cut back, 8 bases at V and 0 bases at J, with 10 bases in the middle. The CDR3 DNA reads TGTGCCAGCTGTCGGGACACAACTAATGAAAAACTGTTTTTT. This codes for CASCRDTTNEKLFF.

J is TRBJ2-3 and V is TRBV18; perhaps TRBD1 as D (5 bases). Germline CDR1 KGHSH, CDR2 LQKENI. Between the trimmed V and J ends, which lost 2 bases and 4 bases, there was a span of 19 bases. CDR3 length: 17 residues. The CDR3 loop is CASSPRSLAGLADTQYF. Here the CDR3 DNA reads TGTGCCAGCTCACCAAGAAGTCTGGCAGGGTTGGCAGATACGCAGTATTTT.

V is TRBV10-2 and J is TRBJ2-1, with D tentatively TRBD2 (5 bases). This CDR3 spans 13 amino acids. V was pared by 0 bases and J by 9 bases, with 9 bases between. Germline loops: CDR1 WSHSY, CDR2 SAAADI. CDR3 bases: TGCGCCAGCAGTGAGTCCGGACGGGGTGAGCAGTTCTTC. It encodes CASSESGRGEQFF.

V usage is TRBV28 and J usage is TRBJ2-7, with 8 bases matching TRBD1. This CDR3 spans 14 amino acids. The trim removed 7 bases at V and 2 bases at J, leaving 7 bases unmatched. Per germline, CDR1 MDHEN and CDR2 SYDVKM. The CDR3 DNA sequence: TGTGCCAGCACACCGACAGGGGCCCCCTACGAGCAGTACTTC. Encoded protein: CASTPTGAPYEQYF.

The rearrangement links TRBV11-2 to TRBJ1-2; 7 bases are a match to TRBD1. Unmatched junction bases numbered 12, after V lost 4 bases and J lost 7 bases. The germline V gene has CDR1 SGHAT and CDR2 FQNNGV. CDR3 size: 15 residues. CDR3 in amino acids: CASSSPWEGAPGYTF. CDR3 bases: TGTGCCAGCAGCTCACCATGGGAGGGGGCGCCTGGCTACACCTTC. Combining the CDR3 with reference TRBV11-2 and TRBJ1-2 gives the whole variable domain EAGVAQSPRYKIIEKRQSVAFWCNPISGHATLYWYQQILGQGPKLLIQFQNNGVVDDSQLPKDRFSAERLKGVDSTLKIQPAKLEDSAVYLCASSSPWEGAPGYTFGSGTRLTVV.

This chain links TRBV2 with TRBJ2-7; D is ambiguous. CDR3 size: 9 residues. Germline values: CDR1 SNHLY, CDR2 FYNNEI. V shed 7 bases and J shed 2 bases, with 0 bases lying between them. In DNA form, the CDR3 reads TGTGCCAGCACCTACGAGCAGTACTTC. As protein: CASTYEQYF.

V gene TRBV7-2 combines with J gene TRBJ2-1, with unresolved D. Trimming took 1 base from V and 1 from J, leaving 8 bases between them. The germline gives CDR1 SGHTA, CDR2 FQGNSA. The length of the CDR3 is 15 residues. The CDR3 is CASSLVSTSYNEQFF. The CDR3 coding sequence is TGTGCCAGCAGCTTAGTATCAACTTCCTACAATGAGCAGTTCTTC.

The rearrangement links TRBV28 to TRBJ2-1; 12 nucleotides agree with TRBD2. V was clipped by 6 bases and J by 7 bases; unmatched bases: 4. Looked up from germline, CDR1 is MDHEN and CDR2 is SYDVKM. The CDR3 length is 14 residues. CDR3 protein: CASRWTSGVNEQFF. Written as DNA, the CDR3 is TGTGCCAGCAGATGGACTAGCGGGGTAAATGAGCAGTTCTTC. The complete variable domain, with remaining parts taken from reference TRBV28 and TRBJ2-1, reads DVKVTQSSRYLVKRTGEKVFLECVQDMDHENMFWYRQDPGLGLRLIYFSYDVKMKEKGDIPEGYSVSREKKERFSLILESASTNQTSMYLCASRWTSGVNEQFFGPGTRLTVL.

The rearrangement joins TRBV6-4 to TRBJ2-3, with 9 bases fitting TRBD1. CDR1 and CDR2 from the germline V gene are MRHNA and SNTAGT. The J segment lost 2 bases and the V segment lost 6 bases, leaving 6 bases of the junction unmatched. The CDR3 is 15 residues long. CDR3 amino acids: CASSPGQGDTDTQYF. CDR3 sequence (DNA): TGTGCCAGCAGCCCGGGACAGGGAGACACAGATACGCAGTATTTT.

This sequence joins TRBV6-1 and TRBJ2-7; TRBD2 is a possible D gene (6 bases). Trimming shortened V by 7 bases and J by 4 bases, and 14 bases separated the two germline ends. This CDR3 contains 13 residues. Germline values: CDR1 MNHNS, CDR2 SASEGT. CDR3 coding DNA: TGTGCCAGCATGGATTACGCGGGATACGAGCAGTACTTC. It translates to CASMDYAGYEQYF.

The chain recombines TRBV4-2 with TRBJ1-2; TRBD1 is a possible D gene (6 bases). Trimming removed 3 bases from V and 3 bases from J, with 20 bases in between. Germline CDR1 reads LGHNA; CDR2 reads YNFKEQ. CDR3 length: 17 residues. CDR3 sequence reads: CASSQSLGAAEDYGYTF. DNA for the CDR3: TGTGCCAGCAGCCAGTCTCTGGGGGCAGCGGAAGACTATGGCTACACCTTC.